The clone carrying this T cell receptor beta chain is categorized as medium-sized. Its antigen is unknown. This record belongs to a study of liver allograft versus peripheral blood T cells. Across the study: Blood and transplanted-liver T cell receptor repertoires from recipients were compared.

MiXCR, applied by TCRdb to the reads, yields one record per CDR3 protein. The sample lists about 2,300 distinct CDR3 sequences, roughly 15% occurring once. The V and J ends lost 6 bases and 2 bases, in that order; junction bases with no gene match: 9. The length of the CDR3 is 15 residues. Germline V lookup: CDR1 LNHDA, CDR2 SQIVND (reference sequence). Study results and limitations: Repertoires found inside liver allografts reportedly differed from T cell receptor repertoires in peripheral blood.

This rearrangement joins TRBV19 to TRBJ1-2, with 7 positions matching TRBD1. The source is a human patient who had a liver transplant. The graft donor may account for some of the T cells. In DNA, the CDR3 is TGTGCCAGTAGCGGGGATTCGACAGGGAACTATGGCTACACCTTC. Its translation: CASSGDSTGNYGYTF.